This T cell receptor (beta chain) was sequenced in a study of CD8+CD57+ T cells in acquired aplastic anemia. Selection for sequencing was limited to patients who had shown CD8+CD57+ cell expansion by flow cytometry. The trim removed 4 bases at V and 5 bases at J, leaving 10 bases unmatched. The CDR3 is 15 amino acids. Germline V CDR1 and CDR2: SGDLS, YYNGEE. Profiles of TCR beta VDJ and CDR3 were generated from a genomic DNA template. MiXCR, applied by TCRdb to the reads, yields one record per CDR3 protein. The sample has hundreds of thousands of distinct CDR3 sequences, roughly 50% seen once; the top ten hold 15% to 20%.

The chain recombines TRBV9 with TRBJ1-1, with 8 bases matching TRBD1. Source material: sorted CD4+, CD8+, or CD8+CD57+ T cells (not recorded which) from PBMCs. The TCR sequence derives from a human donor with aplastic anemia. The CDR3 DNA is TGTGCCAGCAGCTTAGCGGGAGGACAGGGTACTGAAGCTTTCTTT. Protein sequence: CASSLAGGQGTEAFF.